This T cell receptor beta chain was captured by sequencing in a study of regulatory T cells in long-lasting Graves disease. Assembly of TCR beta libraries relied on iRepertoire HTBI primers together with Arm-PCR of CDR3 regions. TCRdb ran MiXCR on the multiplex PCR reads and lists one entry per CDR3 protein. Of a few hundred thousand distinct CDR3 sequences in the sample, approximately 25% are singletons; the top ten hold around 30%. The CDR3 spans 15 residues. Germline V gene lookup returns CDR1 SGHRS and CDR2 YFSETQ. Trimming removed 3 bases at V and 1 base at J, with 14 bases between. This clonotype appeared many times. Indicated time point: persistent/refractory GD, antithyroid drugs over 5 years with positive TRAb. With RNA extracted from PBMCs as input, the TCR library was made.

This receptor was taken from a middle-aged woman with Graves disease. The sample here was peripheral blood mononuclear cells (PBMCs), taken when the disease was refractory, from a patient treated with antithyroid drugs. The V call is TRBV5-1, the J call TRBJ2-7; D may be TRBD1 (6 bases). For the CDR3, the DNA is TGCGCCAGCAGCTCGGAAGGACAGCGATCCTACGAGCAGTACTTC. Amino acid sequence: CASSSEGQRSYEQYF.